This T cell receptor (beta chain) emerged from a study of T cell changes during pregnancy in multiple sclerosis. Germline V gene sequence: CDR1 MNHNY, CDR2 SVGAGI (reference sequence). Trimming pared 7 bases from V and 5 bases from J, leaving 18 bases between. There are 15 residues in the CDR3. The assay was immunoSEQ multiplex PCR, and TCRdb's table has in-frame clones only and misses some. The sample shows more than 10,000 clones, 84% of them seen only once. The sequenced sample was CD8+ T cells from peripheral blood mononuclear cells, obtained after pregnancy. The rearrangement joins TRBV6-6 to TRBJ1-5, with D perhaps matching TRBD1 (6 bases). The TCR originated in a female donor in good health, enrolled as a control in a pregnancy study. This CDR3 reads CASTFRTVRDQPQHF. Written as DNA, the CDR3 is TGTGCCAGCACGTTCAGGACAGTGAGGGATCAGCCCCAGCATTTT.